Listed here are 15 T cell receptor beta chains from one sample, sequenced in a study of blood T cell repertoires in COVID-19. Clones were sequenced by immunoSEQ multiplex PCR, and TCRdb holds only the in-frame ones, with some missing. The table lists some 130,000 clones, around nine tenths of them singletons. Material for sequencing was peripheral blood. The origin of the receptors is an older woman with COVID-19, enrolled during active disease.

The CDR3 protein is CASSVSVVRDTDTQYF. CDR3 in DNA: TGTGCCAGCAGCGTCTCGGTGGTTCGAGACACAGATACGCAGTATTTT. V usage is TRBV9 and J usage is TRBJ2-3; D unclear. This CDR3 spans 16 amino acids. Trimming left V 2 bases short and J 2 bases short, with 15 bases between. Looked up from germline, CDR1 is SGDLS and CDR2 is YYNGEE.

This chain uses TRBV9 with TRBJ2-7; 8 bases agree with TRBD1. Looked up from germline, CDR1 is SGDLS and CDR2 is YYNGEE. The CDR3 is 13 residues long. J lost 10 bases, V lost 0 bases, and 6 bases had no gene match. The CDR3 loop is CASSVGQGAQQYF. DNA of the CDR3: TGTGCCAGCAGCGTAGGGCAGGGGGCTCAACAGTACTTC.

This chain links TRBV7-8 with TRBJ1-1; no firm D call. The germline V gene encodes CDR1 SGHVS and CDR2 FQNEAQ. The CDR3 covers 11 residues. V was pared by 5 bases and J by 6 bases, with 7 bases between. For the CDR3, the DNA is TGTGCCAGCAGCCACGAGTCTGAAGCTTTCTTT. Translating gives CASSHESEAFF.

This clone appeared once. V is TRBV28 and J is TRBJ2-2; TRBD2 is a possible D gene (6 bases). The CDR3 is 12 amino acids. V was pared by 8 bases and J by 4 bases, with 8 bases between. Germline V gene data show CDR1 as MDHEN and CDR2 as SYDVKM. CDR3 sequence (DNA): TGTGCCAGCGGGGGGTTCACCGGGGAGCTGTTTTTT. Translation: CASGGFTGELFF.

The chain couples TRBV27 to TRBJ2-7; perhaps TRBD2 as D (6 bases). Trimming took 3 bases from V and 3 from J, leaving 12 bases between them. The CDR3 consists of 14 residues. Germline V CDR1 and CDR2: MNHEY, SMNVEV (reference sequence). The CDR3 DNA is TGTGCCAGCAGTTTGGGGGACTTGCGCTACGAGCAGTACTTC. Its translation is CASSLGDLRYEQYF.

J is TRBJ2-1 and V is TRBV5-1; TRBD2 matches at 13 bases. J lost 7 bases, V lost 3 bases, and 7 bases had no gene match. There are 16 residues in the CDR3. Germline V gives CDR1 SGHRS, CDR2 YFSETQ. The CDR3 loop reads CASSSGTSGKENEQFF. DNA for the CDR3: TGCGCCAGCAGCTCCGGGACTAGCGGGAAAGAGAATGAGCAGTTCTTC.

CDR3 sequence reads: CASSQDSLAKETQYF. CDR3 nucleotides: TGTGCCAGCAGCCAAGATTCCCTAGCTAAAGAGACCCAGTACTTC. This sequence joins TRBV4-2 and TRBJ2-5, with D maybe TRBD2 (5 bases). Germline V gene sequence: CDR1 LGHNA, CDR2 YNFKEQ. The V gene lost 0 bases and the J gene lost 3 bases, with 11 bases spanning the gap. The CDR3 covers 15 residues.

This sequence joins TRBV28 and TRBJ1-3; 7 nucleotides match TRBD1. CDR3 size: 13 residues. CDR1 is MDHEN and CDR2 is SYDVKM in the germline V gene. With V trimmed by 5 bases and J by 6 bases, 4 bases remained unmatched. CDR3 nucleotides: TGTGCCAGCAGTATCGACAGGGAAAACACCATATATTTT. This sequence encodes CASSIDRENTIYF.

The rearrangement uses TRBV28 and TRBJ2-7; 8 bases align to TRBD1. The V gene end was trimmed by 6 bases and the J gene end by 3 bases; junction bases not matched to a gene: 7. The CDR3 is 14 amino acids. Germline V CDR1 and CDR2: MDHEN, SYDVKM. Here the CDR3 reads CASSRTGFLYEQYF. The CDR3 DNA reads TGTGCCAGCAGCAGGACAGGGTTCCTCTACGAGCAGTACTTC. Using reference TRBV28 and TRBJ2-7 for the parts outside the CDR3, the full variable domain is DVKVTQSSRYLVKRTGEKVFLECVQDMDHENMFWYRQDPGLGLRLIYFSYDVKMKEKGDIPEGYSVSREKKERFSLILESASTNQTSMYLCASSRTGFLYEQYFGPGTRLTVT.

This chain links TRBV19 with TRBJ1-5, with D perhaps matching TRBD1 (6 bases). The V gene lost 7 bases and the J gene lost 6 bases, with 16 bases spanning the gap. CDR1 and CDR2 (germline): LNHDA, SQIVND (reference sequence). There are 14 residues in the CDR3. The DNA of the CDR3 is TGTGCCAGTAAAGAGGGGGGGGGTGCTCAGCCCCAGCATTTT. Translated: CASKEGGGAQPQHF.

The chain has TRBV2 and TRBJ2-2; 8 nucleotides match TRBD2. This CDR3 comprises 13 residues. Germline CDR1 and CDR2: SNHLY and FYNNEI. The V segment lost 7 bases and the J segment 6 bases; nucleotides outside the gene matches: 4. The CDR3 bases are TGTGCCAGCACCGGGGGGGCTGCCGGGGAGCTGTTTTTT. Amino acids: CASTGGAAGELFF.

V is TRBV9 and J is TRBJ2-3; no definite D call. The CDR3 has 15 amino acids. Germline V gene data show CDR1 as SGDLS and CDR2 as YYNGEE. V gave up 0 bases and J gave up 0 bases, with 8 bases separating them. The CDR3 sequence is CASSVGTVSTDTQYF. The CDR3 DNA is TGTGCCAGCAGCGTAGGTACAGTTAGCACAGATACGCAGTATTTT.

The V call is TRBV2, the J call TRBJ1-6, with 7 nucleotides matching TRBD1. The CDR3 spans 16 residues. From germline, CDR1 is SNHLY and CDR2 FYNNEI. The V gene end was trimmed by 2 bases and the J gene end by 7 bases; junction bases not matched to a gene: 8. The CDR3 DNA reads TGTGCCAGCAGTGAAAATCAGGGGGGTTCCAATTCACCCCTCCACTTT. Translated: CASSENQGGSNSPLHF.

The genes are TRBV21-1 and TRBJ2-5; TRBD1, the table's D call, was not compared with the DNA. TRBV21-1 is a known pseudogene. The CDR3 length is 18 residues. The CDR3 sequence: CASSKGPSGTGLEETQYF. CDR3 DNA: TGTGCCAGCAGCAAGGGCCCTTCGGGGACAGGGCTTGAGGAGACCCAGTACTTC.

This sequence joins TRBV27 and TRBJ2-2; 9 bases are shared with TRBD1. Germline CDR1 is MNHEY and CDR2 is SMNVEV (reference sequence). J gave up 3 bases and V 5 bases, and 4 bases lay outside the gene matches. The CDR3 spans 15 residues. The CDR3 DNA sequence: TGTGCCAGCAGTAAGGGGACAGGGTACACCGGGGAGCTGTTTTTT. Amino acids: CASSKGTGYTGELFF.